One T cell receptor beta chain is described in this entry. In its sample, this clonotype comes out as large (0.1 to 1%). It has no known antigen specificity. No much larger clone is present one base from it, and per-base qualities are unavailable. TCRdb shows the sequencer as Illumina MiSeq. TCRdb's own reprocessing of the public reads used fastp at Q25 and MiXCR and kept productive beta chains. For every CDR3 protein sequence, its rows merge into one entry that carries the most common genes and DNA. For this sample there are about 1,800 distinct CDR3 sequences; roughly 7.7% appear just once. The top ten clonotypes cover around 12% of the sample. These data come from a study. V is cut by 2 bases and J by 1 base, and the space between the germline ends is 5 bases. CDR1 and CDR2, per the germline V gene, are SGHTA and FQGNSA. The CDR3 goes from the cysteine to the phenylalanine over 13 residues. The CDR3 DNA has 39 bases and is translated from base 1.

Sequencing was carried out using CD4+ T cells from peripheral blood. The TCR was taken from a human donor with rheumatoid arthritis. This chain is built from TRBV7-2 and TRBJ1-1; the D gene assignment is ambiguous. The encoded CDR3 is CASSLTTNTEAFF. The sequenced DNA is TGTGCCAGCAGCTTAACAACGAACACTGAAGCTTTCTTT.